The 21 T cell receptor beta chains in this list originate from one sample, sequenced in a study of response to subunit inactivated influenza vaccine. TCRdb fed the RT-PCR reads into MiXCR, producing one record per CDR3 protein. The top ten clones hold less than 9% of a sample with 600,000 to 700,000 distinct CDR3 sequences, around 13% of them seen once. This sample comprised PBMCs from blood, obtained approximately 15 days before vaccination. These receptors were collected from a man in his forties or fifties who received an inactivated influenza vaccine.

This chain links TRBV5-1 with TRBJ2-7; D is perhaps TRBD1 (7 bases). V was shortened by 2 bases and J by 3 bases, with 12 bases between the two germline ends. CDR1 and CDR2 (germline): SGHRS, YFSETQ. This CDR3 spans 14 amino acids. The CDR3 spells CASSFAGQNYEQYF. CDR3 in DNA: TGCGCCAGCAGCTTCGCGGGACAGAACTACGAGCAGTACTTC.

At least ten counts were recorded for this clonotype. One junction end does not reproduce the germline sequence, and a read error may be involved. CDR3 sequence (DNA): TGTGCCAGCAGCTTAGCCCCATCCGGGACGCCTCTCTTC. Amino acid sequence: CASSLAPSGTPLF. The chain has TRBV7-9 and TRBJ1-2; a possible D gene is TRBD1 (5 bases). CDR3 size: 13 residues. The germline gives CDR1 SEHNR, CDR2 FQNEAQ (reference sequence).

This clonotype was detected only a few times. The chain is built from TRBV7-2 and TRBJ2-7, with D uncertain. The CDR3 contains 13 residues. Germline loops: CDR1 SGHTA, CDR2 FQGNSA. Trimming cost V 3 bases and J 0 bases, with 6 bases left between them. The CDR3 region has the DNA TGTGCCAGCAGCTTGCATTTCTCCTACGAGCAGTACTTC. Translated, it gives CASSLHFSYEQYF.

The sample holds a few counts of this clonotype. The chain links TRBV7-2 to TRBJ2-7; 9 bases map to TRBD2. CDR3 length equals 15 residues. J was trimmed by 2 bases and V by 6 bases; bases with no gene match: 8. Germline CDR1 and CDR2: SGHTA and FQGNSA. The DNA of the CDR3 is TGTGCCAGCAGTCCCCAAGCGGGAGGAACCTACGAGCAGTACTTC. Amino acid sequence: CASSPQAGGTYEQYF.

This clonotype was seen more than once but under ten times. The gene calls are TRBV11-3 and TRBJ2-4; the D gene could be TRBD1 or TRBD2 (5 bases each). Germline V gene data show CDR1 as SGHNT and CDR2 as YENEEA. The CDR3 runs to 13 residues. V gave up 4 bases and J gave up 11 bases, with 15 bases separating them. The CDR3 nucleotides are TGTGCCAGCAGCTCTAGGGACCGGAGGTTTCAGTACTTC. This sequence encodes CASSSRDRRFQYF.

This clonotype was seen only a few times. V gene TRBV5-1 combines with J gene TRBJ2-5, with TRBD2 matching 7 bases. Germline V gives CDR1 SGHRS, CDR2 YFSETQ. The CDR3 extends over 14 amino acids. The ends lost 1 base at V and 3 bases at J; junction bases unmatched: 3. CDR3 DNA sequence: TGCGCCAGCAGCTTGATCCTAGCGGAAGAGACCCAGTACTTC. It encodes CASSLILAEETQYF.

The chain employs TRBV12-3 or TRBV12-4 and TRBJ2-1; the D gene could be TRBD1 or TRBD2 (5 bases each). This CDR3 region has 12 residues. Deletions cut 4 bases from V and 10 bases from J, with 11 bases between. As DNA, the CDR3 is TGTGCCAGCAGTTGGGGCACGGGGGAGCAGTTCTTC. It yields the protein CASSWGTGEQFF.

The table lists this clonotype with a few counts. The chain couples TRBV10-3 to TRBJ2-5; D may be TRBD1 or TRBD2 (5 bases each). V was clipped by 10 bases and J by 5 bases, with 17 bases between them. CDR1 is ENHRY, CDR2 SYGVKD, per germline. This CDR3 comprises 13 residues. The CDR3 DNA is TGTGCCAGCCGGGACCACCGGGCGGAGACCCAGTACTTC. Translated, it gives CASRDHRAETQYF.

CDR3 region: CSVPGDSGGNNEQFF. As DNA, the CDR3 is TGCAGCGTTCCCGGGGATAGCGGGGGAAACAATGAGCAGTTCTTC. The chain employs TRBV29-1 and TRBJ2-1, with 9 bases matching TRBD2. The CDR3 extends over 15 amino acids. Trimming removed 5 bases from V and 5 bases from J; junction bases left unmatched: 10. Germline CDR1 and CDR2: SQVTM and ANQGSEA.

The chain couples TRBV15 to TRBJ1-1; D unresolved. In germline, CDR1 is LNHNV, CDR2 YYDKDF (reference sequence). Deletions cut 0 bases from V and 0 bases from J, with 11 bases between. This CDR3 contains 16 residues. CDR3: CATSRDYHAMNTEAFF. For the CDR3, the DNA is TGTGCCACCAGCAGAGATTATCATGCTATGAACACTGAAGCTTTCTTT.

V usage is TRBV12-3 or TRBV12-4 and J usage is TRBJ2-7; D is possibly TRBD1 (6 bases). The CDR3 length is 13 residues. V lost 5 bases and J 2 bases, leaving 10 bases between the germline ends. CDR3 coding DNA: TGTGCCAGCAGTATTACAGGGCCCTACGAGCAGTACTTC. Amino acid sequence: CASSITGPYEQYF.

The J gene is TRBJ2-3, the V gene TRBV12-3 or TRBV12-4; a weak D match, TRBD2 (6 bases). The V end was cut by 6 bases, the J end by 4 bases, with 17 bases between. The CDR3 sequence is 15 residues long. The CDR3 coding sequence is TGTGCCAGCAGAGAGTCTCTAGCGTCTTCAGATACGCAGTATTTT. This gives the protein CASRESLASSDTQYF.

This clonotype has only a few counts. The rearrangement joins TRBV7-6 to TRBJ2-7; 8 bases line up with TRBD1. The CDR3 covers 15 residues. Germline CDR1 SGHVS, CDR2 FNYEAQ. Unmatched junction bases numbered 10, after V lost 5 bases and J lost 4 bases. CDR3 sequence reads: CASSRTPQGAYEQYF. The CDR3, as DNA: TGTGCCAGCAGCCGAACCCCCCAGGGGGCATACGAGCAGTACTTC.

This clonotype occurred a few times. The CDR3 here is CSAQVPGGHNEQFF. The CDR3 DNA sequence: TGCAGTGCCCAGGTACCGGGAGGACACAATGAGCAGTTCTTC. The genes are TRBV20-1 and TRBJ2-1; TRBD2 agrees at 7 bases. The CDR3 length is 14 residues. From germline, CDR1 is DFQATT and CDR2 SNEGSKA (reference sequence). V was clipped by 6 bases and J by 5 bases; unmatched bases: 10.

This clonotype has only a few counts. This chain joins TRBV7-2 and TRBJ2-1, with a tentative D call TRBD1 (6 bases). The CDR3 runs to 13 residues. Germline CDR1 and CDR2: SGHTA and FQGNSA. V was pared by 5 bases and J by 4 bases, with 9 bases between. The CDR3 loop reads CASSTDRYNEQFF. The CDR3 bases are TGTGCCAGCAGCACAGACAGGTACAATGAGCAGTTCTTC. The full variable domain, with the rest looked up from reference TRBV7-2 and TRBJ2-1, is GAGVSQSPSNKVTEKGKDVELRCDPISGHTALYWYRQSLGQGLEFLIYFQGNSAPDKSGLPSDRFSAERTGGSVSTLTIQRTQQEDSAVYLCASSTDRYNEQFFGPGTRLTVL.

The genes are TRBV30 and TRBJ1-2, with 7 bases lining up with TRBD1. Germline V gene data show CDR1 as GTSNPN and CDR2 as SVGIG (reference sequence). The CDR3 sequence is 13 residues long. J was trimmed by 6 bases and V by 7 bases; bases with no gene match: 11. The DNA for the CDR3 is TGTGCCTCCCCGGGGGACAGAGCCAATGGCTACACCTTC. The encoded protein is CASPGDRANGYTF.

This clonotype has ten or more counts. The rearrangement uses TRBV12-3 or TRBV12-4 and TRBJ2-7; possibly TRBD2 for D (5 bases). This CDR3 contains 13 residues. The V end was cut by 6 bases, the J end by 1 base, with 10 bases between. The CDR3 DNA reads TGTGCCAGCAGACGGGGATCATCCTACGAGCAGTACTTC. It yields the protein CASRRGSSYEQYF.

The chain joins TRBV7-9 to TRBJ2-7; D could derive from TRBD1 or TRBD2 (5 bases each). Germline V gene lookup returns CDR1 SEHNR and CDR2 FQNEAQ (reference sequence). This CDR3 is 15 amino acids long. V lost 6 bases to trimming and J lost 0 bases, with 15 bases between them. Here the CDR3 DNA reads TGTGCCAGCAGGCTGAGGGACGCGAGCTCCTACGAGCAGTACTTC. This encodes CASRLRDASSYEQYF.

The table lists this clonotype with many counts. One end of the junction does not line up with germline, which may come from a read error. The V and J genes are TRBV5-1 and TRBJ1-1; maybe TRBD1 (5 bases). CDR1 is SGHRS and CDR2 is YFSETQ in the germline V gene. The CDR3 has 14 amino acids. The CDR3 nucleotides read TGTGCCAGCAGTTTGGCAGGGATGAACACTGAAGCTTTCTTT. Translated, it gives CASSLAGMNTEAFF.

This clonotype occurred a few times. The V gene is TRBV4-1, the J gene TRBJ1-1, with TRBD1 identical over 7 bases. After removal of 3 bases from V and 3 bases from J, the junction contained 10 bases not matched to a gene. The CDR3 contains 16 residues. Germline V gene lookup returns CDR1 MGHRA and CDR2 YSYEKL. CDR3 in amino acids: CASSHASLQGYTEAFF. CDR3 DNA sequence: TGCGCCAGCAGCCACGCAAGCTTACAGGGGTACACTGAAGCTTTCTTT.

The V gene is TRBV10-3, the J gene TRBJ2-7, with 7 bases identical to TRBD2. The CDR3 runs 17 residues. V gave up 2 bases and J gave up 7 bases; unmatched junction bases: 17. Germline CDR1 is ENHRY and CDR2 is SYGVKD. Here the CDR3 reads CAISERGGGSPSGEQYF. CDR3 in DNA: TGTGCCATCAGTGAGAGGGGCGGGGGAAGCCCTTCGGGAGAGCAGTACTTC.